This is a list of T cell receptor beta chains from one sample in a study of T cell responses to AZD1222 COVID-19 vaccine. Sequencing used immunoSEQ multiplex PCR; TCRdb keeps in-frame clones, though not all of them. The table records approximately 100,000 clones, about 87% of them present only once. The input for sequencing was peripheral blood, taken 28 days after the second AZD1222 dose. The receptor source for this set is an adult who received the AZD1222 COVID-19 vaccine. Both conserved end residues are part of each CDR3. A D gene is named only where the DNA matches it firmly. Only part of the rows carry a size: once, few, many, or a class if the clone is expanded.

v_gene: TRBV5-1
j_gene: TRBJ1-3
d_gene: TRBD1
abundance: NA
CDR3nt: TGCGCCAGCAGGCCGGGACAGGGAGGAAACACCATATATTTT
CDR3aa: CASRPGQGGNTIYF

v_gene: TRBV20-1
j_gene: TRBJ1-1
d_gene: NA
abundance: NA
CDR3nt: TGCAGTGCTAGTTTGCGGGGGAACTACCCGCATGAAGCTTTCTTT
CDR3aa: CSASLRGNYPHEAFF

v_gene: TRBV2
j_gene: TRBJ1-2
d_gene: TRBD1
abundance: NA
CDR3nt: TGTGCCAGTTTTGACAGGGCGGTCGGCTATGGCTACACCTTC
CDR3aa: CASFDRAVGYGYTF

v_gene: TRBV10-1
j_gene: TRBJ1-1
d_gene: NA
abundance: NA
CDR3nt: TGCGCCAGCAGTGAGCTCTTTAAGGGGTTGAACACTGAAGCTTTCTTT
CDR3aa: CASSELFKGLNTEAFF

v_gene: TRBV30
j_gene: TRBJ2-7
d_gene: NA
abundance: NA
CDR3nt: TGTGCCTCGGGGCAGGGTGACTACGAGCAGTACTTC
CDR3aa: CASGQGDYEQYF

v_gene: TRBV5-1
j_gene: TRBJ2-5
d_gene: TRBD1
abundance: NA
CDR3nt: TGCGCCAGCAGCCCCCGGGACAGGGGTCGAAGTAAAGAGACCCAGTACTTC
CDR3aa: CASSPRDRGRSKETQYF

v_gene: TRBV20-1
j_gene: TRBJ2-7
d_gene: TRBD2
abundance: NA
CDR3nt: TGCAGTGCTAGTGTCCTAGCGGACTCCTACGAGCAGTACTTC
CDR3aa: CSASVLADSYEQYF

v_gene: TRBV9
j_gene: TRBJ2-3
d_gene: TRBD2
abundance: NA
CDR3nt: TGTGCCAGCAGCGTAAGGCGGGGGGCAAGCACAGATACGCAGTATTTT
CDR3aa: CASSVRRGASTDTQYF

v_gene: TRBV29-1
j_gene: TRBJ2-1
d_gene: NA
abundance: NA
CDR3nt: TGCAGCGGGCGCAGGGAATCCTACAATGAGCAGTTCTTC
CDR3aa: CSGRRESYNEQFF

v_gene: TRBV7-9
j_gene: TRBJ1-1
d_gene: TRBD1
abundance: NA
CDR3nt: TGTGCCAGCAGCCCACAGGGGTTGGGGAACACTGAAGCTTTCTTT
CDR3aa: CASSPQGLGNTEAFF

v_gene: TRBV7-8
j_gene: TRBJ1-6
d_gene: NA
abundance: NA
CDR3nt: TGTGCCAGCAGCTTAGTCGGCGGCAGCTCCTATAATTCACCCCTCCACTTT
CDR3aa: CASSLVGGSSYNSPLHF

v_gene: TRBV19
j_gene: TRBJ1-5
d_gene: TRBD1
abundance: NA
CDR3nt: TGTGCCAGTAGCAACCAGGGGGCGGGCAATCAGCCCCAGCATTTT
CDR3aa: CASSNQGAGNQPQHF

v_gene: TRBV7-2
j_gene: TRBJ2-7
d_gene: TRBD1
abundance: NA
CDR3nt: TGTGCCAGCAGCTTAGGAGGGACAGTGTCCTACGAGCAGTACTTC
CDR3aa: CASSLGGTVSYEQYF

v_gene: TRBV19
j_gene: TRBJ1-6
d_gene: NA
abundance: NA
CDR3nt: TGTGCCAGTAGTATTTGGTCCGATAATTCACCCCTCCACTTT
CDR3aa: CASSIWSDNSPLHF

v_gene: TRBV30
j_gene: TRBJ2-5
d_gene: TRBD2
abundance: NA
CDR3nt: TGTGCCTGGAGTCACGGGGGGGCCGCGGAGACCCAGTACTTC
CDR3aa: CAWSHGGAAETQYF

v_gene: TRBV24-1
j_gene: TRBJ2-2
d_gene: NA
abundance: NA
CDR3nt: TGTGCCACCAGTGATTTGGTGGGAACCGGGGAGCTGTTTTTT
CDR3aa: CATSDLVGTGELFF

v_gene: TRBV7-9
j_gene: TRBJ1-2
d_gene: NA
abundance: NA
CDR3nt: TGTGCCAGCAGCTTAGCGACAGATGGCTACACCTTC
CDR3aa: CASSLATDGYTF

v_gene: TRBV7-3
j_gene: TRBJ2-3
d_gene: TRBD1
abundance: NA
CDR3nt: TGTGCCAGCAGCGTAACCCGGGACAGGGGAGATACGCAGTATTTT
CDR3aa: CASSVTRDRGDTQYF

v_gene: TRBV7-3
j_gene: TRBJ2-2
d_gene: TRBD1
abundance: NA
CDR3nt: TGTGCCAGCGGCAAGGGGACAGGACCCACCGGGGAGCTGTTTTTT
CDR3aa: CASGKGTGPTGELFF

v_gene: TRBV3-1/TRBV3-2
j_gene: TRBJ2-5
d_gene: NA
abundance: NA
CDR3nt: TGTGCCAGCAGCCAAGTTGGAAGGGAAGAGACCCAGTACTTC
CDR3aa: CASSQVGREETQYF

v_gene: TRBV29-1
j_gene: TRBJ1-2
d_gene: NA
abundance: NA
CDR3nt: TGCAGCGTTGGACAGGACGACGGCTACACCTTC
CDR3aa: CSVGQDDGYTF

v_gene: TRBV5-4
j_gene: TRBJ1-1
d_gene: NA
abundance: NA
CDR3nt: TGTGCCAGCAGCTTGAGTTTTAGCGAAGCTTTCTTT
CDR3aa: CASSLSFSEAFF

v_gene: TRBV28
j_gene: TRBJ2-7
d_gene: TRBD1
abundance: NA
CDR3nt: TGTGCCAGCAGTATCCAAGGACAGGGGTACGAGCAGTACTTC
CDR3aa: CASSIQGQGYEQYF

v_gene: TRBV5-3
j_gene: TRBJ1-1
d_gene: NA
abundance: few
CDR3nt: TGTGCCAGAAGCTCGGACTCGGGGGCAGGGACTGAAGCTTTCTTT
CDR3aa: CARSSDSGAGTEAFF

v_gene: TRBV27
j_gene: TRBJ1-1
d_gene: TRBD1
abundance: NA
CDR3nt: TGTGCCAGCAGTTTCGGACAGGGGAAAACTGAAGCTTTCTTT
CDR3aa: CASSFGQGKTEAFF

v_gene: TRBV27
j_gene: TRBJ1-1
d_gene: TRBD1
abundance: NA
CDR3nt: TGTGCCAGCAGTTTAAGGACAGGGGAGAACACTGAAGCTTTCTTT
CDR3aa: CASSLRTGENTEAFF

v_gene: TRBV11-2
j_gene: TRBJ2-7
d_gene: TRBD1
abundance: NA
CDR3nt: TGTGCCAGCAGCTTAGTGGGACAGGGGGGATCCTACGAGCAGTACTTC
CDR3aa: CASSLVGQGGSYEQYF

v_gene: TRBV19
j_gene: TRBJ2-1
d_gene: NA
abundance: NA
CDR3nt: TGTGCCAGTACCCCGGCCAGGGGGGTAGCGCGGTACAATGAGCAGTTCTTC
CDR3aa: CASTPARGVARYNEQFF

v_gene: TRBV30
j_gene: TRBJ2-5
d_gene: TRBD2
abundance: NA
CDR3nt: TGTGCCTGGAGTGAGGGGCTACTAGCGGGGGGGCCTGCCGAGACCCAGTACTTC
CDR3aa: CAWSEGLLAGGPAETQYF

v_gene: TRBV3-1/TRBV3-2
j_gene: TRBJ1-5
d_gene: TRBD1
abundance: NA
CDR3nt: TGTGCCAGCAGCCAAGGACAGGGCGATCAGCCCCAGCATTTT
CDR3aa: CASSQGQGDQPQHF

v_gene: TRBV7-3
j_gene: TRBJ2-1
d_gene: TRBD2
abundance: once
CDR3nt: TGTGCCAGCAGCTTGATCCCTAGCGGGACGGATGAGCAGTTCTTC
CDR3aa: CASSLIPSGTDEQFF

v_gene: TRBV5-4
j_gene: TRBJ1-5
d_gene: NA
abundance: NA
CDR3nt: TGTGCCAGCAGCATCGATAGCAATCAGCCCCAGCATTTT
CDR3aa: CASSIDSNQPQHF

v_gene: TRBV27
j_gene: TRBJ1-2
d_gene: TRBD1
abundance: NA
CDR3nt: TGTGCCAGCAGAAGGACAGGGGTCAAAGGCTACACCTTC
CDR3aa: CASRRTGVKGYTF

v_gene: TRBV30
j_gene: TRBJ2-7
d_gene: NA
abundance: NA
CDR3nt: TGTGCCTGTCTCCGGGACGACAATGACGAGCAGTACTTC
CDR3aa: CACLRDDNDEQYF

v_gene: TRBV9
j_gene: TRBJ2-1
d_gene: TRBD2
abundance: NA
CDR3nt: TGTGCCAGCAGCTTATACCCCGGGACTAGCGGGTACCGGCCGTTCTTC
CDR3aa: CASSLYPGTSGYRPFF

v_gene: TRBV6-5
j_gene: TRBJ1-1
d_gene: NA
abundance: NA
CDR3nt: TGTGCCAGCACCAAAGGTCCACACGGAATACTTGAAGCTTTCTTT
CDR3aa: CASTKGPHGILEAFF

v_gene: TRBV4-1
j_gene: TRBJ2-3
d_gene: NA
abundance: NA
CDR3nt: TGCGCCAGCAGCCATTGGCCAGGGAGCGGAGCAGATACGCAGTATTTT
CDR3aa: CASSHWPGSGADTQYF